This T cell receptor beta chain was obtained from a study of T cells after yellow fever vaccination. TCRdb re-called the 5' RACE reads through MiXCR, storing one row per CDR3 protein. The data contain some 320,000 distinct CDR3 sequences, about 10% of them singletons. The clonotype was recovered from a young man who received the YFV17D yellow fever vaccine. The sample here was CD4+ T cells sorted from PBMCs, taken 45 days after the yellow fever booster vaccination.

In nucleotides, the CDR3 is TGTGCCAGCAGCGCACTAGCGGTACTCAACACCGGGGAGCTGTTTTTT. This gives the protein CASSALAVLNTGELFF. This rearrangement joins TRBV7-3 to TRBJ2-2, with 8 bases aligning to TRBD2. Germline assignment: CDR1 SGHTA and CDR2 FQGTGA. The V segment lost 5 bases and the J segment 2 bases; nucleotides outside the gene matches: 7. The CDR3 length is 16 residues. The complete variable domain, with remaining parts taken from reference TRBV7-3 and TRBJ2-2, reads GAGVSQTPSNKVTEKGKYVELRCDPISGHTALYWYRQSLGQGPEFLIYFQGTGAADDSGLPNDRFFAVRPEGSVSTLKIQRTERGDSAVYLCASSALAVLNTGELFFGEGSRLTVL.